Each of the 26 T cell receptor beta chains below was sequenced from the same sample in a study of CDR3 diversity in severe acne. TCRdb analysed the PCR reads with MiXCR anew, one entry per CDR3 protein. The sample has about 86,000 distinct CDR3 sequences, over 40% seen once. Sequenced: blood. These receptors all stem from a male donor in good health, without acne.

The chain is built from TRBV25-1 and TRBJ1-2; 7 nucleotides match TRBD1. This CDR3 comprises 12 residues. The J segment lost 8 bases and the V segment lost 6 bases, leaving 6 bases of the junction unmatched. Germline CDR1 is MGHDK and CDR2 is SYGVNS. The CDR3 sequence is CASRTGTGGYTF. In DNA form, the CDR3 reads TGTGCCAGCAGGACAGGGACTGGAGGCTACACCTTC.

This clonotype was counted ten times or more. V is TRBV7-9 and J is TRBJ1-5; D call uncertain. V was clipped by 3 bases and J by 4 bases, with 4 bases between them. This CDR3 contains 12 residues. Looked up from germline, CDR1 is SEHNR and CDR2 is FQNEAQ (reference sequence). CDR3 nucleotides: TGTGCCAGCAGCTTGGGTAATCAGCCCCAGCATTTT. As protein: CASSLGNQPQHF.

This sequence joins TRBV29-1 and TRBJ1-4; tentative D call: TRBD1 (5 bases). Germline V gene lookup returns CDR1 SQVTM and CDR2 ANQGSEA. The CDR3 spans 14 residues. Trimming removed 6 bases at V and 2 bases at J, with 13 bases between. Written as DNA, the CDR3 is TGCAGCGTGGCTCTGGGGGTTACTAATGAAAAACTGTTTTTT. It specifies CSVALGVTNEKLFF.

This clonotype ranks as medium-sized. The CDR3 here is CAINEGQIGNTIYF. The CDR3 DNA is TGTGCCATCAACGAGGGACAGATTGGAAACACCATATATTTT. The rearrangement links TRBV10-3 to TRBJ1-3, with TRBD1 matching 7 bases. The CDR3 is 14 residues long. V was pared by 7 bases and J by 3 bases, with 6 bases of the junction left unmatched. Germline assignment: CDR1 ENHRY and CDR2 SYGVKD.

This chain's CDR3 is CASTPSASGELFF. The DNA for the CDR3 is TGTGCCAGCACCCCCAGTGCGTCCGGGGAGCTGTTTTTT. The chain combines TRBV12-3 or TRBV12-4 with TRBJ2-2; D call uncertain. With 7 bases removed from V and 6 bases from J, the gap between germline ends came to 12 bases. This CDR3 is 13 amino acids long.

This clonotype was seen many times. This chain connects TRBV5-1 to TRBJ2-3, with TRBD2 matching 11 bases. The V gene's germline CDR1 is SGHRS and CDR2 YFSETQ. CDR3 length: 16 amino acids. Unmatched junction bases numbered 7, after V lost 3 bases and J lost 4 bases. The CDR3 spells CASSSNSGGAPDTQYF. In DNA form, the CDR3 reads TGCGCCAGCAGCTCGAATAGCGGGGGGGCCCCAGATACGCAGTATTTT.

This clonotype occurred a few times. The chain couples TRBV15 to TRBJ2-5; D is unresolved. V was shortened by 4 bases and J by 4 bases, with 13 bases between the two germline ends. CDR3 length equals 14 residues. CDR1 LNHNV and CDR2 YYDKDF come from the germline V gene (reference sequence). This CDR3 is CATSKDPAPETQYF. The CDR3 bases are TGTGCCACCAGCAAAGACCCGGCCCCAGAGACCCAGTACTTC.

This clonotype has ten or more counts. The chain uses TRBV19 and TRBJ1-1, with TRBD1 matching 7 bases. The germline gives CDR1 LNHDA, CDR2 SQIVND (reference sequence). CDR3 length: 13 amino acids. Germline trimming cut 9 bases from V and 11 bases from J; bases unmatched to any gene: 15. The CDR3 DNA sequence: TGTGCCAGCAATAGGGGGCAGGGCGTCACGGCTTTCTTT. Amino acids: CASNRGQGVTAFF.

The chain combines TRBV7-3 with TRBJ2-5; tentatively, D is TRBD2 (6 bases). CDR1 SGHTA and CDR2 FQGTGA come from the germline V gene. Trimming left V 1 base short and J 2 bases short, with 11 bases between. The CDR3 has 15 residues. CDR3 coding DNA: TGTGCCAGCAGCTTAAGGCGGGGAATACAAGAGACCCAGTACTTC. Residues: CASSLRRGIQETQYF.

This clonotype was seen ten or more times. The genes are TRBV27 and TRBJ2-5, with TRBD2 matching over 7 bases. Germline trimming cut 1 base from V and 3 bases from J; bases unmatched to any gene: 5. The V gene's germline CDR1 is MNHEY and CDR2 SMNVEV (reference sequence). The CDR3 contains 15 residues. Here the CDR3 reads CASSLFGTTEETQYF. Written as DNA, the CDR3 is TGTGCCAGCAGTTTATTCGGGACTACCGAAGAGACCCAGTACTTC.

As regards this clonotype: At one end, the junction sequence differs from germline, possibly due to a read error. The CDR3 region has the DNA TGCACCAGCAGTATACAGGGGGCGCGATCTGAAAAACTGTTTTTT. Translation gives CTSSIQGARSEKLFF. This rearrangement joins TRBV5-1 to TRBJ1-4, with 9 bases matching TRBD1. Germline CDR1 and CDR2: SGHRS and YFSETQ. The CDR3 has 15 residues.

This clonotype was picked up many times. The chain's CDR3 is CASSLGGLSHNEQFF. The CDR3 DNA reads TGCGCCAGCAGCTTGGGCGGCTTATCCCACAATGAGCAGTTCTTC. J is TRBJ2-1 and V is TRBV5-1; no clear D gene. Germline V gene lookup returns CDR1 SGHRS and CDR2 YFSETQ. V lost 0 bases to trimming and J lost 5 bases, with 12 bases between them. This CDR3 is built from 15 residues.

This clonotype was seen repeatedly, ten times or more. The V and J genes are TRBV5-6 and TRBJ1-6; TRBD1 is a possible D gene (6 bases). Germline V gene lookup returns CDR1 SGHDT and CDR2 YYEEEE. Trimming removed 1 base from V and 7 bases from J, with 12 bases in between. This CDR3 region has 15 residues. CDR3: CASSLIRGGNSPLHF. For the CDR3, the DNA is TGTGCCAGCAGCTTGATCAGGGGAGGGAATTCACCCCTCCACTTT.

A word on this clonotype: A read error may be the cause here, since a much bigger clone is one base away. This chain links TRBV7-3 with TRBJ2-3, with TRBD2 identical over 8 bases. The CDR3 spans 15 residues. Germline CDR1 and CDR2: SGHTA and FQGTGA. The CDR3 nucleotides read TGTGCCAACAGCTCCTACGGGGGGGCAAGGGATACGCAGTATTTT. Its protein is CANSSYGGARDTQYF.

This sequence joins TRBV2 and TRBJ1-5; 9 bases fit TRBD1. Germline CDR1 SNHLY, CDR2 FYNNEI. The CDR3 is 14 amino acids. Trimming took 7 bases from V and 4 from J; bases not matched to a gene: 5. The CDR3 region is CASNRDRANQPQHF. CDR3 nucleotide sequence: TGTGCCAGCAATAGGGACAGGGCAAATCAGCCCCAGCATTTT.

This clonotype was found a few times. The CDR3 nucleotides are TGTGCCATCAGTGAGGGACAGAGCAATCAGCCCCAGCATTTT. This translates into CAISEGQSNQPQHF. The gene calls are TRBV10-3 and TRBJ1-5, with D maybe TRBD1 (6 bases). The CDR3 is made up of 14 amino acids. V lost 2 bases to trimming and J lost 1 base, with 6 bases between them. Germline values: CDR1 ENHRY, CDR2 SYGVKD.

In this sample, this clonotype turned up many times. V is TRBV12-3 or TRBV12-4 and J is TRBJ1-6; the D gene is possibly TRBD1 (6 bases). Trimming shortened V by 2 bases and J by 4 bases, and 18 bases separated the two germline ends. The CDR3 has 18 amino acids. Written as DNA, the CDR3 is TGTGCCAGCAGTTTACTAATATTAGGACAGCCTTATAATTCACCCCTCCACTTT. This sequence encodes CASSLLILGQPYNSPLHF.

This clonotype was observed once. This rearrangement joins TRBV14 to TRBJ2-5, with D maybe TRBD2 (5 bases). The V gene lost 0 bases and the J gene lost 7 bases, with 12 bases spanning the gap. Germline V gives CDR1 SGHDN, CDR2 FVKESK. This CDR3 has 14 residues. The CDR3 sequence: CASSQERTWGTQYF. CDR3 bases: TGTGCCAGCAGCCAAGAAAGGACTTGGGGGACCCAGTACTTC.

The chain combines TRBV7-8 with TRBJ1-2, with TRBD1 matching over 8 bases. V was pared by 5 bases and J by 4 bases, with 9 bases of the junction left unmatched. This CDR3 spans 15 amino acids. Germline CDR1 is SGHVS and CDR2 is FQNEAQ. The CDR3 spells CASSKRQGKSYGYTF. CDR3 nucleotide sequence: TGTGCCAGCAGCAAACGACAGGGGAAAAGCTATGGCTACACCTTC.

The V and J genes are TRBV20-1 and TRBJ1-4; D is unclear. Germline CDR1 reads DFQATT; CDR2 reads SNEGSKA (reference sequence). Trimming cost V 3 bases and J 5 bases, with 10 bases left between them. CDR3 length: 13 amino acids. DNA of the CDR3: TGCAGTGCTAGCACTAGGGCAAATGAAAAACTGTTTTTT. This encodes CSASTRANEKLFF.

CDR3 DNA sequence: TGCAGTGCTATCTCCCTAGCGGGAGGGGAAAATAACTATGGCTACACCTTC. This encodes CSAISLAGGENNYGYTF. This chain links TRBV20-1 with TRBJ1-2; TRBD1 is a possible D gene (5 bases). The germline V gene encodes CDR1 DFQATT and CDR2 SNEGSKA (reference sequence). Between the trimmed V and J ends, which lost 4 bases and 1 base, there was a span of 22 bases. CDR3 length: 17 residues.

This chain joins TRBV7-8 and TRBJ1-1; possible D gene TRBD1, 6 bases. Trimming removed 3 bases at V and 8 bases at J, with 16 bases between. The CDR3 is 14 amino acids. From germline, CDR1 is SGHVS and CDR2 FQNEAQ. DNA of the CDR3: TGTGCCAGCAGCTTCAGGGGCCCAGGAAGGGAAGCTTTCTTT. As protein: CASSFRGPGREAFF.

The DNA of the CDR3 is TGTGCCAGCAGGGAGAGGAGAATCACAGATACGCAGTATTTT. Protein: CASRERRITDTQYF. The genes are TRBV12-3 or TRBV12-4 and TRBJ2-3; no clear D gene. The ends were cut back, 6 bases at V and 2 bases at J, with 12 bases in the middle. The CDR3 loop spans 14 amino acids.

V gene TRBV10-2 combines with J gene TRBJ1-6, with 9 bases matching TRBD1. The junction had 4 bases not matched to a gene; V was cut back by 6 bases and J by 10 bases. Germline V gene data show CDR1 as WSHSY and CDR2 as SAAADI. This CDR3 has 13 amino acids. CDR3 protein: CASRWDRDSPLHF. The CDR3 DNA reads as TGCGCCAGCAGATGGGACAGGGACTCACCCCTCCACTTT.

This chain uses TRBV24-1 with TRBJ2-5; no reliable D call. V lost 5 bases and J 2 bases, leaving 14 bases between the germline ends. The germline V gene has CDR1 KGHDR and CDR2 SFDVKD. The CDR3 is 15 residues long. Written as DNA, the CDR3 is TGTGCCACCAGTGGGGTGGATAGTTTTCAAGAGACCCAGTACTTC. It encodes CATSGVDSFQETQYF.

V is TRBV7-9 and J is TRBJ1-2; TRBD1 matches at 7 bases. CDR1 is SEHNR, CDR2 FQNEAQ, per germline (reference sequence). V shed 5 bases, J shed 2 bases, and the junction held 8 bases outside the gene matches. The CDR3 extends over 15 amino acids. The CDR3 nucleotides read TGTGCCAGCAGCCCCGTCGAACAGGGGAACTATGGCTACACCTTC. It translates to CASSPVEQGNYGYTF.